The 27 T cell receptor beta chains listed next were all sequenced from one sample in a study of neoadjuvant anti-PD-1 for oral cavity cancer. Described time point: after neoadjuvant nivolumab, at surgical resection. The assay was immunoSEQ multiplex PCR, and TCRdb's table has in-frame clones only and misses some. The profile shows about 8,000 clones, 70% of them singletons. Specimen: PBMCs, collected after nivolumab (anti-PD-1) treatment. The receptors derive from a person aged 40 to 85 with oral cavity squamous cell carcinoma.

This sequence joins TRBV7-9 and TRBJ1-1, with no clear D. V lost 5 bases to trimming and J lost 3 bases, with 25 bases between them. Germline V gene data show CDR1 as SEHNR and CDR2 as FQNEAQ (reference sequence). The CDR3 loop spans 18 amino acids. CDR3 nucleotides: TGTGCCAGCAGCCCTCGAGGTCGTTCCCACCGGCTGGACACTGAAGCTTTCTTT. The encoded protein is CASSPRGRSHRLDTEAFF.

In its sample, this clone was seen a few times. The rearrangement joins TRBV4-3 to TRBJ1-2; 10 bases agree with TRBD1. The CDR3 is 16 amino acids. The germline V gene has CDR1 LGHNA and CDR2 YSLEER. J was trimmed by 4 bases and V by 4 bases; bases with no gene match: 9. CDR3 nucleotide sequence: TGCGCCAGCAGCCTAGGACAGGGGGTTGTTGGCTATGGCTACACCTTC. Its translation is CASSLGQGVVGYGYTF.

The CDR3 is CASSLVPGSVTDTQYF. The DNA for the CDR3 is TGCGCCAGCAGCTTGGTGCCAGGTTCGGTCACAGATACGCAGTATTTT. The V gene is TRBV5-1, the J gene TRBJ2-3; no clear D. V gave up 0 bases and J gave up 2 bases, with 13 bases separating them. The CDR3 has 16 amino acids. Per germline, CDR1 SGHRS and CDR2 YFSETQ.

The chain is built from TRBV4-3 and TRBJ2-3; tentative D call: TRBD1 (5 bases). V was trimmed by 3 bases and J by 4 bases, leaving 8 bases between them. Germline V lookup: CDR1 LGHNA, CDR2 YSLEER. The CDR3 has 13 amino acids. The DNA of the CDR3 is TGCGCCAGCAGCCAGGCACAGGCAGATACGCAGTATTTT. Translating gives CASSQAQADTQYF.

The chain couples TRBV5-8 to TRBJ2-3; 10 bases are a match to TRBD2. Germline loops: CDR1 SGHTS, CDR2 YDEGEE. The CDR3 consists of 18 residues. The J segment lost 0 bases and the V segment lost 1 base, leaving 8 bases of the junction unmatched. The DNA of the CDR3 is TGTGCCAGCAGCTTGTTAGCGGGGGGCCTCTATAGCACAGATACGCAGTATTTT. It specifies CASSLLAGGLYSTDTQYF.

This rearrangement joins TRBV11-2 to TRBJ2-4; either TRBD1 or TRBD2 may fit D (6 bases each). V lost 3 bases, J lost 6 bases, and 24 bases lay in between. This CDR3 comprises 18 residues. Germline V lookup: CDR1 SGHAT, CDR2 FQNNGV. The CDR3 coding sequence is TGTGCCAGCAGCTTTATAGGTCATCGGGGGCGCGGAAGAAACATTCAGTACTTC. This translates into CASSFIGHRGRGRNIQYF.

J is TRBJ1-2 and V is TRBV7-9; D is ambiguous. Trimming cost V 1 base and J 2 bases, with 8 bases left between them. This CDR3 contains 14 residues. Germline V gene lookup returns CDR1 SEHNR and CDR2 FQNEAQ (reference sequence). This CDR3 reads CASSLVVANYGYTF. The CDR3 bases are TGTGCCAGCAGCTTAGTCGTCGCAAACTATGGCTACACCTTC.

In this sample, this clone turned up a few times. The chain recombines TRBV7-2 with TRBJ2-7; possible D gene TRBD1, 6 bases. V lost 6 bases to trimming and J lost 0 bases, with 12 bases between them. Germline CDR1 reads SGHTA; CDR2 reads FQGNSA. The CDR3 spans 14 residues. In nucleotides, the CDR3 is TGTGCCAGCAGTCCAAGACAGGACTCCTACGAGCAGTACTTC. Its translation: CASSPRQDSYEQYF.

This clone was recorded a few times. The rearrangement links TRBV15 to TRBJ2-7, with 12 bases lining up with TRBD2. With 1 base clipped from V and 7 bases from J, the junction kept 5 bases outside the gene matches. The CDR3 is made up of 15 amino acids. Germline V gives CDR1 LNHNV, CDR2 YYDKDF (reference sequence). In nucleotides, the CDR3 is TGTGCCACCAGCAGAGTAACTAGCGGGGGGTATGAGCAGTACTTC. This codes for CATSRVTSGGYEQYF.

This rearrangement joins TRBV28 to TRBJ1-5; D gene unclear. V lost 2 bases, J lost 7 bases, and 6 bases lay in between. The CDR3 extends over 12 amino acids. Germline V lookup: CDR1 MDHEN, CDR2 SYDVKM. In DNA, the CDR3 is TGTGCCAGCAGTTTAATTCAGCAGCCCCAGCATTTT. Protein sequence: CASSLIQQPQHF.

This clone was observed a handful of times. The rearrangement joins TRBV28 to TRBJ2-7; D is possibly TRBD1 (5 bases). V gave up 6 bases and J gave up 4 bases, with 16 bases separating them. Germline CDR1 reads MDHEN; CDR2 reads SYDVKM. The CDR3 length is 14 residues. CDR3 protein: CASSRTTDSYEQYF. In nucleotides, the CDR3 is TGTGCCAGCAGCCGAACGACAGATTCATACGAGCAGTACTTC.

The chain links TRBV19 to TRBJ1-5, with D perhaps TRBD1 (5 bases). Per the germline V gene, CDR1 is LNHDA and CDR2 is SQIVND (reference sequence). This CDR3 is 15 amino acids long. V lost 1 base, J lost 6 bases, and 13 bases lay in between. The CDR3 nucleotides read TGTGCCAGTAGTATAGGGGACGGAACGAGTCAGCCCCAGCATTTT. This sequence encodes CASSIGDGTSQPQHF.

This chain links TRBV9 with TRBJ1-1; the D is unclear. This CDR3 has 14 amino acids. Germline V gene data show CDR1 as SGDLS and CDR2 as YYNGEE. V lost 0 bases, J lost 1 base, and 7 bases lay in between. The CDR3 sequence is CASSVAQRNTEAFF. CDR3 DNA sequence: TGTGCCAGCAGCGTAGCCCAACGGAACACTGAAGCTTTCTTT.

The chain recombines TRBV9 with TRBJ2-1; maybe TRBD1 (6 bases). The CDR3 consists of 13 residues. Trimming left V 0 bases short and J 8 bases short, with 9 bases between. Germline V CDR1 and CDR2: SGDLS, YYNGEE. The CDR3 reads CASSVGGGYEQFF. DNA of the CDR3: TGTGCCAGCAGCGTAGGTGGGGGCTATGAGCAGTTCTTC.

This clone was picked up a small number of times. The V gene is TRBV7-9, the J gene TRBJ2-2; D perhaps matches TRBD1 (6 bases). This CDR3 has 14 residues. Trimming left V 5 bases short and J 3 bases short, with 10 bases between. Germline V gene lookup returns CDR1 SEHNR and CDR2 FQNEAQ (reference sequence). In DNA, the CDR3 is TGTGCCAGCAGCACGGACAGCTACACCGGGGAGCTGTTTTTT. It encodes CASSTDSYTGELFF.

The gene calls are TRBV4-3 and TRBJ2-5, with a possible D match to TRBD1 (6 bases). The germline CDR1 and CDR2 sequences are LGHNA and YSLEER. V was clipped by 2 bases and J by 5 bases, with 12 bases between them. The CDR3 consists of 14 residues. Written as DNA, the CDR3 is TGCGCCAGCAGCCAATACAGGGACGAGGAGACCCAGTACTTC. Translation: CASSQYRDEETQYF.

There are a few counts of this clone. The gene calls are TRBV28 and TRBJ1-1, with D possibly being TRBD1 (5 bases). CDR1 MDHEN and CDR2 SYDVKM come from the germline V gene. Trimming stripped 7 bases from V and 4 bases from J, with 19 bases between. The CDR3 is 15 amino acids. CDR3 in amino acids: CASTRGGARGTEAFF. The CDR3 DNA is TGTGCCAGCACCAGAGGTGGGGCGCGAGGCACTGAAGCTTTCTTT.

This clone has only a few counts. The CDR3 DNA reads as TGTGCCAGCAGTGAAGGTGACTCTGGAAACACCATATATTTT. It yields the protein CASSEGDSGNTIYF. The chain has TRBV2 and TRBJ1-3; D is unresolved. This CDR3 has 14 amino acids. Germline lookup yields CDR1 SNHLY and CDR2 FYNNEI. With 1 base removed from V and 0 bases from J, the gap between germline ends came to 4 bases.

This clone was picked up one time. The CDR3 bases are TGTGCCAGCAGTATACCTGGGGGGAGTTACGAGCAGTACTTC. Translated, it gives CASSIPGGSYEQYF. The genes are TRBV28 and TRBJ2-7; perhaps TRBD2 as D (6 bases). The germline CDR1 and CDR2 sequences are MDHEN and SYDVKM. CDR3 size: 14 residues. The germline V and J ends were trimmed by 5 bases and 4 bases, with 15 bases remaining between them.

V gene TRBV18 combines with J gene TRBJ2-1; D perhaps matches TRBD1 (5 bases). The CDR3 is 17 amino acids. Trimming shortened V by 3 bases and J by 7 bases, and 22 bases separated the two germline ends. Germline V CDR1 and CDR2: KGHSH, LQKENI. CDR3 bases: TGTGCCAGCTCACCGGAATACGGACATCAACTCGGGAATGAGCAGTTCTTC. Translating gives CASSPEYGHQLGNEQFF.

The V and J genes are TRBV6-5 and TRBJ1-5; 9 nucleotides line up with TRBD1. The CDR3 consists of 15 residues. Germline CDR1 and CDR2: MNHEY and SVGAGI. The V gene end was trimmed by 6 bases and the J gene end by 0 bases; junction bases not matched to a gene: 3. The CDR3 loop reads CASSQTGGSNQPQHF. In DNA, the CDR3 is TGTGCCAGCAGCCAGACAGGGGGTAGCAATCAGCCCCAGCATTTT.

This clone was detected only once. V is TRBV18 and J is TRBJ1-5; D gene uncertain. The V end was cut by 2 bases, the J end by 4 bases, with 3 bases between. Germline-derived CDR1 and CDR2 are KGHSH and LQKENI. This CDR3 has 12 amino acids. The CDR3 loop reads CASSPENQPQHF. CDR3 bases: TGTGCCAGCTCACCAGAGAATCAGCCCCAGCATTTT.

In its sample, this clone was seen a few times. The CDR3 loop reads CASSQEQGFSGNTIYF. DNA of the CDR3: TGTGCCAGCAGCCAAGAACAGGGCTTCTCTGGAAACACCATATATTTT. The J gene is TRBJ1-3, the V gene TRBV4-2; a weak D match, TRBD1 (6 bases). Trimming took off 0 bases at V and 0 bases at J, with 9 bases between the two ends. The CDR3 has 16 residues. CDR1 and CDR2 from the germline V gene are LGHNA and YNFKEQ.

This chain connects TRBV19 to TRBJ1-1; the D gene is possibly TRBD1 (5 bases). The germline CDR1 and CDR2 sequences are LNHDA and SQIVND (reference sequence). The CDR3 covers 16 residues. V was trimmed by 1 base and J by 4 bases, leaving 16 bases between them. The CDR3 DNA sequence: TGTGCCAGTAGTATAGCCGGCCCCGGGAGGGGCACTGAAGCTTTCTTT. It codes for CASSIAGPGRGTEAFF.

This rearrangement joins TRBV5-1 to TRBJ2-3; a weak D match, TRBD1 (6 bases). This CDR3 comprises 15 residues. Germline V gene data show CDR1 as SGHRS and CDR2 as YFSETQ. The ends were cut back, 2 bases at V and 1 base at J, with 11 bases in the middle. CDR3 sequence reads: CASSFGTIGTDTQYF. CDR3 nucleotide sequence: TGCGCCAGCAGCTTTGGGACAATAGGCACAGATACGCAGTATTTT.

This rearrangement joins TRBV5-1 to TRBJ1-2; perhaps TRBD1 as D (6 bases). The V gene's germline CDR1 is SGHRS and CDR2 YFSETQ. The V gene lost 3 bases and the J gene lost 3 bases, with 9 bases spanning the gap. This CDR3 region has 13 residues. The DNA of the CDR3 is TGCGCCAGCAGCTACCCAGGGGACTATGGCTACACCTTC. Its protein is CASSYPGDYGYTF.

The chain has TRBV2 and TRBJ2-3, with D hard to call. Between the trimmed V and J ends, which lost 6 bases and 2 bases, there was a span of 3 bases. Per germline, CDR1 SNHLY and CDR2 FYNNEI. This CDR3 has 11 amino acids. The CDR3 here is CASRDTDTQYF. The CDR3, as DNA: TGTGCCAGCAGAGACACAGATACGCAGTATTTT.